Here is one T cell receptor beta chain with its context. Its antigen is undetermined. The data were obtained in a study of a mutant IDH1 vaccine in newly diagnosed glioma. Some clones are missing from TCRdb's copy, which holds only in-frame ones; the method was immunoSEQ multiplex PCR. There are 55,000 to 65,000 clones in the sample; approximately 80% occur only once, and approximately 6% lies in the top ten. Specified time point: week 11, during vaccination. Each dose delivered 300 ug of mutant IDH1 20-mer peptide subcutaneously with imiquimod. Germline values: CDR1 SGHRS, CDR2 YFSETQ. CDR3 length: 14 residues. V shed 5 bases and J shed 0 bases, with 12 bases lying between them.

J is TRBJ2-7 and V is TRBV5-1; either TRBD1 or TRBD2 may supply D (6 bases each). The source of this sequence is a man aged 45-60 years with glioma. Material: PBMCs, obtained from a glioma patient whose treatment included an IDH1 peptide vaccine. The CDR3 DNA reads as TGCGCCAGCAGTGAGGGGGGACTCTCCTACGAGCAGTACTTC. It translates to CASSEGGLSYEQYF.